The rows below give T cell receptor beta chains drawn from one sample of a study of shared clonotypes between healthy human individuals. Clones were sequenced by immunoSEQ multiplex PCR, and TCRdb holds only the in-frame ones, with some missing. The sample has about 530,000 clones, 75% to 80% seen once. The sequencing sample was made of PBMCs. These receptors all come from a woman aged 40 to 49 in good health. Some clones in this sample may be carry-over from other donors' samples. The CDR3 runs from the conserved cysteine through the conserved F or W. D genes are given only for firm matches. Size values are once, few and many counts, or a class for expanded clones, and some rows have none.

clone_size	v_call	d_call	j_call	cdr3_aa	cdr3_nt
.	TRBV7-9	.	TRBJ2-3	CASMPGLLTDTQYF	TGTGCCAGCATGCCTGGCCTTTTAACAGATACGCAGTATTTT
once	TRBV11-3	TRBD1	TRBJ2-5	CASSLGMGQTGQETQYF	TGTGCCAGCAGCTTAGGTATGGGACAGACTGGCCAAGAGACCCAGTACTTC
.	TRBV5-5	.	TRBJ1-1	CASSFFAMNTEAFF	TGTGCCAGCAGCTTTTTTGCGATGAACACTGAAGCTTTCTTT
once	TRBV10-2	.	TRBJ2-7	CASSGRSSYEQYF	TGCGCCAGCAGTGGAAGGAGTTCCTACGAGCAGTACTTC
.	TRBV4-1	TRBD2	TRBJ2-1	CASSQTSGSGRNEQFF	TGCGCCAGCAGCCAAACTAGCGGGAGTGGAAGAAATGAGCAGTTCTTC
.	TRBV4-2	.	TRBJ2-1	CASSQGLPGFF	TGTGCCAGCAGCCAAGGCCTACCGGGGTTCTTC
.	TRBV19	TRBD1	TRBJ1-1	CASSIRQGYTEAFF	TGTGCCAGTAGTATCCGACAGGGCTACACTGAAGCTTTCTTT
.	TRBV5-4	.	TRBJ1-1	CASSIKGGSLNTEAFF	TGTGCCAGCAGCATAAAGGGGGGCAGCTTGAACACTGAAGCTTTCTTT
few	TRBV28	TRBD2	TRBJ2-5	CASMVAGGRETQYF	TGTGCCAGCATGGTAGCGGGAGGAAGAGAGACCCAGTACTTC
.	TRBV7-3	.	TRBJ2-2	CASSLAPGGELFF	TGTGCCAGCAGCTTAGCTCCCGGGGGGGAGCTGTTTTTT
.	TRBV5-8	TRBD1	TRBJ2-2	CASSLFLNTRTGDTGELFF	TGTGCCAGCAGCTTGTTTTTAAATACAAGGACAGGGGATACCGGGGAGCTGTTTTTT
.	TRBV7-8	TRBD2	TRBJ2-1	CASSSPSGSGTNEQFF	TGTGCCAGCAGCTCCCCTAGCGGGAGTGGGACCAATGAGCAGTTCTTC
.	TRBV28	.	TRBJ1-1	CASSFLQSNTEAFF	TGTGCCAGCAGTTTCTTACAATCGAACACTGAAGCTTTCTTT
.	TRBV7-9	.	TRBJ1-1	CASSPPSLRDTEAFF	TGTGCCAGCAGCCCCCCCTCGTTGCGGGACACTGAAGCTTTCTTT
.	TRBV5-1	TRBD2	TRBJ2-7	CASSLVPGGSYEQYF	TGCGCCAGCAGCTTGGTACCGGGGGGCTCCTACGAGCAGTACTTC
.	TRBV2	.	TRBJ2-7	CASSETVYEQYF	TGTGCCAGCAGTGAAACCGTATACGAGCAGTACTTC
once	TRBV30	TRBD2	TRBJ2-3	CAWNPGTSGDTQYF	TGTGCCTGGAACCCCGGGACTAGCGGAGATACGCAGTATTTT
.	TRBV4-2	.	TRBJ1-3	CASSQVVSAGNTIYF	TGTGCCAGCAGCCAAGTGGTCTCCGCTGGAAACACCATATATTTT
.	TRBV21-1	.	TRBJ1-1	CASSKAALGRVGDTEAFF	TGTGCCAGCAGCAAAGCGGCCCTAGGAAGAGTAGGGGACACTGAAGCTTTCTTT
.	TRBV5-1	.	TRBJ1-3	CASSLVRPSGNTIYF	TGCGCCAGCAGCTTGGTGAGACCCTCTGGAAACACCATATATTTT
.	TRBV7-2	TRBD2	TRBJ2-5	CASSLSGLAQETQYF	TGTGCCAGCAGCCTCTCGGGACTAGCCCAAGAGACCCAGTACTTC
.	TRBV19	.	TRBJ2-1	CASSTTNSGHEQFF	TGTGCCAGTAGTACCACAAATAGCGGACATGAGCAGTTCTTC
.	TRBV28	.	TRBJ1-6	CAIGPREDSPLHF	TGTGCCATCGGGCCCAGGGAGGATTCACCCCTCCACTTT
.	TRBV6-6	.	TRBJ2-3	CASRPGGISTDTQYF	TGTGCCAGCAGGCCAGGGGGGATAAGCACAGATACGCAGTATTTT
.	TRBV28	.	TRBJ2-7	CASRRTTGSSYEQYF	TGTGCCAGCAGAAGAACTACAGGGAGCTCCTACGAGCAGTACTTC
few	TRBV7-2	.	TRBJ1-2	CASSLAFGGRADYGYTF	TGTGCCAGCAGCTTAGCGTTTGGGGGTCGGGCTGACTATGGCTACACCTTC
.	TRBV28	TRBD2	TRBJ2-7	CASVRGSGYEQYF	TGTGCCAGCGTCCGCGGGAGTGGTTACGAGCAGTACTTC
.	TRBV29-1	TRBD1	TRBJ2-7	CSVDRIGGREQYF	TGCAGCGTTGACCGGATAGGGGGCCGGGAGCAGTACTTC
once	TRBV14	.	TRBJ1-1	CASSPRTAWNTEAFF	TGTGCCAGCAGCCCTCGGACAGCCTGGAACACTGAAGCTTTCTTT
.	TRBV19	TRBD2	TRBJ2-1	CASSHLLAGVEQFF	TGTGCCAGTAGTCACCTACTAGCGGGAGTTGAGCAGTTCTTC
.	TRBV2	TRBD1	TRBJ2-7	CASTDRDYEQYF	TGTGCCAGCACCGACAGGGACTACGAGCAGTACTTC
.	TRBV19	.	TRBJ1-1	CASSITGRTEAFF	TGTGCCAGTAGTATAACGGGTCGGACTGAAGCTTTCTTT
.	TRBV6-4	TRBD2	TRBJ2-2	CASSVTAGGSTGELFF	TGTGCCAGCAGTGTTACAGCGGGAGGGAGCACCGGGGAGCTGTTTTTT
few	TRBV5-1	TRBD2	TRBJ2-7	CASSWTSGRKAYEQYF	TGCGCCAGCAGCTGGACTAGCGGGAGAAAGGCCTACGAGCAGTACTTC
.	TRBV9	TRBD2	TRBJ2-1	CASSGQGLAGGPYNEQFF	TGTGCCAGCAGCGGCCAGGGACTAGCGGGAGGGCCCTACAATGAGCAGTTCTTC
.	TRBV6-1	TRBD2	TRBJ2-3	CASSERTSGLNTQYF	TGTGCCAGCAGTGAGAGGACTAGCGGGCTGAATACGCAGTATTTT
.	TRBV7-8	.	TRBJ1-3	CASGSAPGNTIYF	TGTGCCTCAGGCTCGGCACCAGGAAACACCATATATTTT
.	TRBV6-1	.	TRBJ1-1	CAGPNRNTEAFF	TGTGCCGGCCCCAACAGGAACACTGAAGCTTTCTTT
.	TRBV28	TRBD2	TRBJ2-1	CVTSLGGRAYNEQFF	TGTGTTACTAGCTTAGGCGGGAGGGCCTACAATGAGCAGTTCTTC
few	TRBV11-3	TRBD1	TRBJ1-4	CASSLTGGSNEKLFF	TGTGCCAGCAGCTTAACAGGGGGCTCTAATGAAAAACTGTTTTTT
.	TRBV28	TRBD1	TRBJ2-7	CASSPMKTGSYEQYF	TGTGCCAGCAGTCCGATGAAGACAGGGTCCTACGAGCAGTACTTC
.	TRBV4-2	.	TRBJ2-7	CASSQGRDAPYEQYF	TGTGCCAGCAGCCAAGGGCGGGATGCTCCCTACGAGCAGTACTTC
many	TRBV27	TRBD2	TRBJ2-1	CASRWDYRNNEQFF	TGTGCCAGCAGGTGGGACTACCGTAACAATGAGCAGTTCTTC
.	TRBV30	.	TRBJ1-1	CAWSVGLGTEAFF	TGTGCCTGGAGTGTAGGGTTAGGGACTGAAGCTTTCTTT
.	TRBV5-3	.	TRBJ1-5	CARSLRQGLNQPQHF	TGTGCCAGAAGCTTGAGGCAGGGTCTGAATCAGCCCCAGCATTTT
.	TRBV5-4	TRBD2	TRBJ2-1	CASSLPALGSGRPAVQFF	TGTGCCAGCAGCTTGCCCGCCCTGGGTAGCGGGAGGCCGGCAGTTCAGTTCTTC
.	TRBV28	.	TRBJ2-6	CASTYFLGSGANVLTF	TGTGCCAGCACTTACTTTTTGGGCTCTGGGGCCAACGTCCTGACTTTC
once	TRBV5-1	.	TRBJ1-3	CASASGQGADSGNTIYF	TGCGCCAGCGCCTCTGGTCAGGGAGCGGACTCTGGAAACACCATATATTTT
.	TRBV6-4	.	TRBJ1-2	CASSRRGVSVGYTF	TGTGCCAGCAGTAGGAGGGGGGTTTCCGTTGGCTACACCTTC
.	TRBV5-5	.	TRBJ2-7	CASELGGTYEQYF	TGTGCCAGCGAACTGGGCGGAACCTACGAGCAGTACTTC
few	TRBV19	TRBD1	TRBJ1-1	CASSPGQGIRLGAFF	TGTGCCAGTAGTCCGGGACAGGGCATCCGCCTTGGAGCTTTCTTT
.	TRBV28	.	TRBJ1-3	CASSVYSGTVGNTIYF	TGTGCCAGCAGTGTCTACAGCGGTACGGTCGGAAACACCATATATTTT
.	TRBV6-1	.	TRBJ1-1	CASRVSTQISAFF	TGTGCCAGCAGGGTCTCTACCCAAATTTCAGCTTTCTTT
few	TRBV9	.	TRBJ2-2	CASRTVEAGELFF	TGTGCCAGCAGGACCGTAGAGGCCGGGGAGCTGTTTTTT
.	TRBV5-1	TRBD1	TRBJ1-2	CASSLDTGGYGYTF	TGCGCCAGCAGCTTGGACACAGGGGGCTATGGCTACACCTTC
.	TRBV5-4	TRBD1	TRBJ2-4	CASSIQGARNIQYF	TGTGCCAGCAGCATTCAGGGGGCGCGGAACATTCAGTACTTC
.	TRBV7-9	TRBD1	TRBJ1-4	CASSITGATNEKLFF	TGTGCCAGCAGCATTACAGGGGCAACTAATGAAAAACTGTTTTTT
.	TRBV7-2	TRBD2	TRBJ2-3	CASSTRLAGGTDTQYF	TGTGCCAGCAGCACCCGCCTAGCGGGGGGCACAGATACGCAGTATTTT
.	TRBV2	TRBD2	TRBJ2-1	CASSANPSGSYNEQFF	TGTGCCAGCAGCGCCAACCCTAGCGGATCCTACAATGAGCAGTTCTTC
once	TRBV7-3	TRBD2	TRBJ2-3	CASSLEASGRRDTQYF	TGTGCCAGCAGCTTAGAGGCTAGCGGGAGGAGAGATACGCAGTATTTT